A single sample is the source of the 26 T cell receptor beta chains below, sequenced in a study of blood T cells in healthy people across ages. Combining a sample-barcoded 5' primer with a J-beta primer mix, a second PCR ran for about 7 to 12 cycles. MiXCR was run by TCRdb on the 5' RACE reads, yielding one entry per CDR3 protein. The sample lists about 680,000 distinct CDR3 sequences, around half occurring once. The sequenced sample consisted of blood. The receptors come from a woman aged 55-70 years in good health.

Comments on this clonotype: As the CDR3 is not closed by the conserved phenylalanine or tryptophan, this likely results from a read error. The chain couples TRBV29-1 to TRBJ2-7; D not certain. This CDR3 spans 13 amino acids. In germline, CDR1 is SQVTM, CDR2 ANQGSEA. V was pared by 1 base and J by 6 bases, with 13 bases between. This CDR3 is CSVEGSGFGEQYI. The CDR3 coding sequence is TGCAGCGTTGAAGGGTCCGGGTTTGGCGAGCAGTACATC.

This clonotype was detected only a few times. The CDR3 loop reads CASSQASSGVFYEQYF. The CDR3 DNA reads as TGCGCCAGCAGCCAAGCTTCCAGCGGGGTGTTCTACGAGCAGTACTTC. The chain joins TRBV4-3 to TRBJ2-7; TRBD2 matches at 7 bases. Germline values: CDR1 LGHNA, CDR2 YSLEER. The junction had 9 bases not matched to a gene; V was cut back by 1 base and J by 3 bases. The CDR3 has 16 amino acids.

The chain links TRBV5-1 to TRBJ1-5; D ambiguous. V was clipped by 0 bases and J by 5 bases, with 6 bases between them. Germline V lookup: CDR1 SGHRS, CDR2 YFSETQ. The CDR3 spans 13 residues. The CDR3 coding sequence is TGCGCCAGCAGCTTGGAACGCGATCAGCCCCAGCATTTT. It encodes CASSLERDQPQHF.

The CDR3 is CASALYSRNEQFF. The DNA of the CDR3 is TGTGCCAGCGCGTTATACAGTCGCAATGAGCAGTTCTTC. J is TRBJ2-1 and V is TRBV28, with D uncertain. V was cut by 8 bases and J by 6 bases, with 14 bases left in between. Germline CDR1 reads MDHEN; CDR2 reads SYDVKM. This CDR3 is built from 13 residues. Complete variable domain (other parts from reference TRBV28 and TRBJ2-1): DVKVTQSSRYLVKRTGEKVFLECVQDMDHENMFWYRQDPGLGLRLIYFSYDVKMKEKGDIPEGYSVSREKKERFSLILESASTNQTSMYLCASALYSRNEQFFGPGTRLTVL.

The J gene is TRBJ1-1, the V gene TRBV7-3; the D gene is possibly TRBD1 (5 bases). Germline V CDR1 and CDR2: SGHTA, FQGTGA. The CDR3 sequence is 14 residues long. With 3 bases removed from V and 3 bases from J, the gap between germline ends came to 11 bases. The CDR3 DNA reads as TGTGCCAGCAGCTTGAGACAGAGAGACACTGAAGCTTTCTTT. The encoded protein is CASSLRQRDTEAFF.

This clonotype was found once. J is TRBJ2-3 and V is TRBV4-3, with 8 bases matching TRBD1. Unmatched junction bases numbered 7, after V lost 0 bases and J lost 2 bases. Germline lookup yields CDR1 LGHNA and CDR2 YSLEER. The CDR3 is made up of 17 amino acids. The DNA of the CDR3 is TGCGCCAGCAGCCAAGATGTTGCAGGGGGCATCACAGATACGCAGTATTTT. It encodes CASSQDVAGGITDTQYF.

The chain is built from TRBV5-6 and TRBJ2-7; no definite D call. CDR3 length: 14 residues. The V gene's germline CDR1 is SGHDT and CDR2 YYEEEE. V gave up 4 bases and J gave up 1 base, with 12 bases separating them. The CDR3, as DNA: TGTGCCAGCAGCCCCGGACCGCCGTCCTACGAGCAGTACTTC. This encodes CASSPGPPSYEQYF.

V is TRBV24-1 and J is TRBJ2-7; TRBD2 matches at 8 bases. This CDR3 region has 17 residues. Germline V lookup: CDR1 KGHDR, CDR2 SFDVKD. V dropped 7 bases and J dropped 2; count of bases not matched to a gene: 15. The CDR3 sequence is CATRRAGAGTPTYEQYF. The CDR3 region has the DNA TGTGCCACCAGAAGAGCGGGGGCAGGCACCCCTACCTACGAGCAGTACTTC.

V and J are TRBV20-1 and TRBJ1-1; no reliable D call. V lost 2 bases, J lost 4 bases, and 17 bases lay in between. Germline-derived CDR1 and CDR2 are DFQATT and SNEGSKA (reference sequence). The CDR3 extends over 15 amino acids. The CDR3 is CSARPNGRFGTEAFF. CDR3 DNA sequence: TGCAGTGCTAGACCGAACGGGCGCTTTGGCACTGAAGCTTTCTTT.

This clonotype has a handful of counts. The rearrangement joins TRBV20-1 to TRBJ2-3; TRBD2 agrees at 11 bases. Germline assignment: CDR1 DFQATT and CDR2 SNEGSKA (reference sequence). J gave up 5 bases and V 6 bases, and 13 bases lay outside the gene matches. This CDR3 is built from 16 residues. The CDR3 bases are TGCAGTGCAGGCGGGCATAGCGGGAGGGCTGGAGATACGCAGTATTTT. It encodes CSAGGHSGRAGDTQYF.

This clonotype was counted many times. The CDR3 here is CASSFEETQYF. CDR3 in DNA: TGCGCCAGCAGCTTTGAAGAGACCCAGTACTTC. The chain uses TRBV5-1 and TRBJ2-5; D unresolved. CDR1 is SGHRS, CDR2 YFSETQ, per germline. Trimming left V 2 bases short and J 3 bases short, with 2 bases between. The CDR3 has 11 residues.

This clonotype occurred a few times. CDR3 sequence: CASSSGTSGRVYNEQFF. CDR3 bases: TGTGCCAGCAGCTCCGGGACTAGCGGGAGAGTATACAATGAGCAGTTCTTC. V and J are TRBV11-2 and TRBJ2-1; 14 bases map to TRBD2. With V trimmed by 4 bases and J by 4 bases, 6 bases remained unmatched. In germline, CDR1 is SGHAT, CDR2 FQNNGV. The CDR3 spans 17 residues.

The J gene is TRBJ2-3, the V gene TRBV30; D not resolved. V was trimmed by 3 bases and J by 8 bases, leaving 15 bases between them. CDR1 and CDR2 from the germline V gene are GTSNPN and SVGIG (reference sequence). The CDR3 has 13 amino acids. CDR3 residues: CAWSAPVPGTQYF. The CDR3 bases are TGTGCCTGGAGCGCTCCGGTCCCGGGTACGCAGTATTTT.

The chain carries TRBV5-1 and TRBJ2-3; a possible D gene is TRBD2 (6 bases). This CDR3 has 15 residues. Germline V lookup: CDR1 SGHRS, CDR2 YFSETQ. Trimming took off 3 bases at V and 2 bases at J, with 13 bases between the two ends. DNA of the CDR3: TGCGCCAGCAGCTCAAGACTAGTTACCACAGATACGCAGTATTTT. It yields the protein CASSSRLVTTDTQYF.

This clonotype was seen a few times. J is TRBJ1-4 and V is TRBV7-9; D remains ambiguous. V was pared by 3 bases and J by 3 bases, with 8 bases between. Per germline, CDR1 SEHNR and CDR2 FQNEAQ (reference sequence). The CDR3 length is 14 residues. The CDR3 loop is CASSLTDPNEKLFF. CDR3 sequence (DNA): TGTGCCAGCAGCTTGACTGATCCTAATGAAAAACTGTTTTTT.

The rearrangement joins TRBV5-1 to TRBJ2-1; 15 bases fit TRBD2. This CDR3 region has 18 residues. J was trimmed by 2 bases and V by 3 bases; bases with no gene match: 6. The V gene's germline CDR1 is SGHRS and CDR2 YFSETQ. Here the CDR3 reads CASSWTSGRARPYNEQFF. CDR3 nucleotide sequence: TGCGCCAGCAGCTGGACTAGCGGGAGGGCCAGGCCCTACAATGAGCAGTTCTTC.

V and J are TRBV6-2 or TRBV6-3 and TRBJ2-3; D call uncertain. This CDR3 has 16 amino acids. Germline CDR1 MNHEY, CDR2 SVGEGT. V lost 7 bases, J lost 5 bases, and 22 bases lay in between. CDR3 residues: CASTPSVRSSLDTQYF. For the CDR3, the DNA is TGTGCCAGCACCCCAAGTGTGCGGAGCTCCCTAGATACGCAGTATTTT.

The V call is TRBV20-1, the J call TRBJ2-5; 9 bases match TRBD1. The junction had 1 base not matched to a gene; V was cut back by 0 bases and J by 2 bases. This CDR3 spans 14 amino acids. CDR1 and CDR2 from the germline V gene are DFQATT and SNEGSKA (reference sequence). The CDR3 spells CSAREDRGQETQYF. CDR3 coding DNA: TGCAGTGCTAGAGAAGACAGGGGGCAAGAGACCCAGTACTTC.

The chain combines TRBV20-1 with TRBJ2-7; D not resolved. V shed 6 bases and J shed 3 bases, with 21 bases lying between them. CDR3 length equals 15 residues. CDR1 and CDR2 (germline): DFQATT, SNEGSKA (reference sequence). DNA for the CDR3: TGCAGTGCCACGGACGGATCTAATCCCCTCTACGAGCAGTACTTC. Translating it yields CSATDGSNPLYEQYF.

This clonotype was seen more than once but under ten times. The chain combines TRBV9 with TRBJ2-3, with D hard to call. This CDR3 region has 15 residues. Germline V CDR1 and CDR2: SGDLS, YYNGEE. Trimming took 4 bases from V and 2 from J, leaving 14 bases between them. The CDR3 loop is CASSSRPKDTDTQYF. The CDR3 region has the DNA TGTGCCAGCAGCTCCCGACCGAAGGACACAGATACGCAGTATTTT.

J is TRBJ2-5 and V is TRBV14; 8 bases map to TRBD2. The J segment lost 11 bases and the V segment lost 9 bases, leaving 5 bases of the junction unmatched. Germline CDR1 is SGHDN and CDR2 is FVKESK. The CDR3 has 10 residues. Here the CDR3 reads CARKLAEQYF. CDR3 DNA: TGTGCCAGGAAACTAGCGGAGCAGTACTTC.

This clonotype came up a few times. The rearrangement links TRBV2 to TRBJ1-5; a possible D gene is TRBD1 (6 bases). Trimming took off 10 bases at V and 3 bases at J, with 19 bases between the two ends. Germline V gene sequence: CDR1 SNHLY, CDR2 FYNNEI. The CDR3 is 15 amino acids. Here the CDR3 reads CATQKGGQTNQPQHF. CDR3 in DNA: TGTGCCACCCAAAAGGGCGGACAGACCAATCAGCCCCAGCATTTT.

The sample holds a few counts of this clonotype. The chain uses TRBV4-3 and TRBJ2-7; TRBD2 matches at 10 bases. The germline V gene has CDR1 LGHNA and CDR2 YSLEER. The length of the CDR3 is 16 residues. Losses at the gene ends were 0 bases for V and 4 bases for J; bases not matched to a gene: 6. CDR3 bases: TGCGCCAGCAGCCAAGATCTCCTAGCGGGAGAGTACGAGCAGTACTTC. It yields the protein CASSQDLLAGEYEQYF.

In this sample, this clonotype turned up a few times. The chain has TRBV29-1 and TRBJ2-7; TRBD2 aligns across 10 bases. The tail of the sequence fits TRBJ2-4 better, so the J call may be wrong. CDR1 is SQVTM and CDR2 is ANQGSEA in the germline V gene. The CDR3 runs to 13 residues. CDR3 protein: CSVVLAGENIQYF. CDR3 sequence (DNA): TGCAGCGTTGTCCTAGCGGGAGAAAACATTCAGTACTTC.

This rearrangement joins TRBV7-2 to TRBJ1-1; no clear D. The length of the CDR3 is 13 residues. Germline CDR1 reads SGHTA; CDR2 reads FQGNSA. Trimming removed 3 bases from V and 4 bases from J, with 9 bases in between. The CDR3: CASSFPGITEAFF. The CDR3 DNA sequence: TGTGCCAGCAGCTTCCCCGGGATCACTGAAGCTTTCTTT.

This clonotype appeared a few times. V is TRBV20-1 and J is TRBJ2-7; the D is unclear. CDR1 and CDR2 (germline): DFQATT, SNEGSKA (reference sequence). Trimming shortened V by 0 bases and J by 3 bases, and 9 bases separated the two germline ends. This CDR3 contains 13 residues. Here the CDR3 reads CSARDIRYYEQYF. CDR3 DNA sequence: TGCAGTGCTAGAGATATCCGGTACTACGAGCAGTACTTC.